Listed here are 17 T cell receptor beta chains from one sample, sequenced in a study of Ad26.COV2.S vaccination and SARS-CoV-2 variants. Profiled with immunoSEQ multiplex PCR; TCRdb holds only in-frame clones, not every one. This repertoire shows around 420,000 clones, approximately 87% found once; its top ten account for 3.5% to 4%. Noted treatment: around 19 received Ad26.COV2.S at low or high dose, single or two shots; about 5 received placebo; per-sample allocation not given. Following the first vaccine or placebo injection, samples were taken on day 63. Source: peripheral blood, taken in a trial of Ad26.COV2.S vaccine versus placebo. Receptor source: a person aged 18-60 years who received the Ad26.COV2.S COVID-19 vaccine or a placebo.

The J gene is TRBJ2-3, the V gene TRBV5-1, with 7 bases identical to TRBD2. Germline CDR1 reads SGHRS; CDR2 reads YFSETQ. CDR3 size: 17 residues. J gave up 5 bases and V 0 bases, and 12 bases lay outside the gene matches. This chain's CDR3 is CASSLEGTSAGEDTQYF. The CDR3 DNA sequence: TGCGCCAGCAGCTTGGAGGGCACTAGCGCCGGGGAAGATACGCAGTATTTT.

The J gene is TRBJ2-2, the V gene TRBV11-2, with D tentatively TRBD2 (5 bases). V dropped 3 bases and J dropped 6 bases, with 11 bases sitting between them. The CDR3 covers 14 residues. Germline loops: CDR1 SGHAT, CDR2 FQNNGV. The CDR3 sequence: CASSLRVVAGELFF. The CDR3 region has the DNA TGTGCCAGCAGCTTGCGGGTCGTGGCCGGGGAGCTGTTTTTT.

The V gene is TRBV12-3 or TRBV12-4, the J gene TRBJ1-4; TRBD1 is a possible D gene (5 bases). The length of the CDR3 is 12 residues. Trimming stripped 6 bases from V and 11 bases from J, with 13 bases between. The CDR3 coding sequence is TGTGCCAGCAGCCAAGACAGTGGTAAACTGTTTTTT. Protein product: CASSQDSGKLFF.

The V gene is TRBV5-1, the J gene TRBJ2-7; TRBD1 aligns across 9 bases. The CDR3 length is 16 residues. Trimming at V came to 0 bases and at J to 0 bases, leaving 4 bases not matched to a gene. Germline V gene data show CDR1 as SGHRS and CDR2 as YFSETQ. Here the CDR3 DNA reads TGCGCCAGCAGCTTGGCGGGACAGGGTTACTCCTACGAGCAGTACTTC. This gives the protein CASSLAGQGYSYEQYF.

The V gene is TRBV7-2, the J gene TRBJ1-1; 11 bases align to TRBD1. Trimming at V came to 3 bases and at J to 1 base, leaving 4 bases not matched to a gene. Germline-derived CDR1 and CDR2 are SGHTA and FQGNSA. The CDR3 spans 16 residues. CDR3 DNA sequence: TGTGCCAGCAGCTTCGGGACAGGGGGTACGAACACTGAAGCTTTCTTT. Translated, it gives CASSFGTGGTNTEAFF.

The rearrangement uses TRBV3-1 (or the pseudogene TRBV3-2) and TRBJ2-2; D uncertain. There are 14 residues in the CDR3. V was pared by 1 base and J by 3 bases, with 6 bases between. Germline CDR1 is LGHDT and CDR2 is YNNKEL (reference sequence). Here the CDR3 reads CASSQVRDTGELFF. CDR3 nucleotides: TGTGCCAGCAGCCAAGTTCGGGACACCGGGGAGCTGTTTTTT.

V and J are TRBV5-5 and TRBJ1-1, with 10 positions matching TRBD1. CDR1 is SGHKS and CDR2 is YYEKEE in the germline V gene (reference sequence). The trim removed 4 bases at V and 3 bases at J, leaving 12 bases unmatched. The CDR3 runs to 17 residues. For the CDR3, the DNA is TGTGCCAGCAGCCCGGGACAGGGGCTCATATTCTACACTGAAGCTTTCTTT. It is translated as CASSPGQGLIFYTEAFF.

The chain employs TRBV7-6 and TRBJ2-1; D is ambiguous. This CDR3 is built from 15 residues. Germline CDR1 is SGHVS and CDR2 is FNYEAQ. V gave up 5 bases and J gave up 1 base, with 12 bases separating them. The DNA of the CDR3 is TGTGCCAGCAGCCCGACGGAGCGTTCCTACAATGAGCAGTTCTTC. Translated, it gives CASSPTERSYNEQFF. Looking up the rest from reference TRBV7-6 and TRBJ2-1 gives the full variable domain: GAGVSQSPRYKVTKRGQDVALRCDPISGHVSLYWYRQALGQGPEFLTYFNYEAQQDKSGLPNDRFSAERPEGSISTLTIQRTEQRDSAMYRCASSPTERSYNEQFFGPGTRLTVL.

V usage is TRBV2 and J usage is TRBJ1-2; no reliable D call. The germline CDR1 and CDR2 sequences are SNHLY and FYNNEI. The CDR3 is made up of 13 amino acids. The V and J ends lost 3 bases and 4 bases respectively, with 9 bases between them. CDR3 region: CASSDGRTYGYTF. The DNA of the CDR3 is TGTGCCAGCAGTGACGGGCGGACCTATGGCTACACCTTC.

In DNA form, the CDR3 reads TGTGCCAGCAGTTACCGTGACTACGAGCAGTACTTC. Translating gives CASSYRDYEQYF. This chain uses TRBV6-5 with TRBJ2-7; D not resolved. The CDR3 totals 12 residues. Germline V gene data show CDR1 as MNHEY and CDR2 as SVGAGI. V was clipped by 2 bases and J by 3 bases, with 5 bases between them.

The chain combines TRBV9 with TRBJ2-7; D ambiguous. Trimming left V 3 bases short and J 6 bases short, with 16 bases between. From germline, CDR1 is SGDLS and CDR2 YYNGEE. This CDR3 is built from 14 residues. The DNA of the CDR3 is TGTGCCAGCAGCGCTGACAATTCGTTTGGCGAGCAGTACTTC. This encodes CASSADNSFGEQYF.

V and J are TRBV30 and TRBJ1-3; D is perhaps TRBD1 (5 bases). Trimming removed 3 bases at V and 4 bases at J, with 7 bases between. This CDR3 region has 12 residues. Germline lookup yields CDR1 GTSNPN and CDR2 SVGIG (reference sequence). CDR3 sequence: CAWRDTGNTIYF. Here the CDR3 DNA reads TGTGCCTGGAGGGACACAGGAAACACCATATATTTT.

The V and J genes are TRBV29-1 and TRBJ1-1; D is uncertain. This CDR3 has 11 amino acids. Germline V CDR1 and CDR2: SQVTM, ANQGSEA. CDR3 sequence reads: CILGLNTEAFF. The CDR3 DNA is TGCATTTTAGGGTTGAACACTGAAGCTTTCTTT.

This chain links TRBV18 with TRBJ1-2; no reliable D call. Germline values: CDR1 KGHSH, CDR2 LQKENI. This CDR3 contains 13 residues. V was shortened by 2 bases and J by 3 bases, with 7 bases between the two germline ends. CDR3 sequence: CASSPGHHYGYTF. In DNA, the CDR3 is TGTGCCAGCTCACCAGGTCACCACTATGGCTACACCTTC.

This clone has just one count. The rearrangement uses TRBV27 and TRBJ1-2; weak D call: TRBD1 (6 bases). This CDR3 has 15 amino acids. CDR1 is MNHEY and CDR2 is SMNVEV in the germline V gene (reference sequence). Trimming cost V 7 bases and J 4 bases, with 19 bases left between them. In nucleotides, the CDR3 is TGTGCCAGCACCCTCACAGGGTATTCGGGCTATGGCTACACCTTC. The encoded protein is CASTLTGYSGYGYTF.

V is TRBV5-4 and J is TRBJ2-5, with 10 bases that match TRBD1. The germline V gene encodes CDR1 SGHNT and CDR2 YYREEE (reference sequence). The CDR3 has 15 amino acids. The trim removed 4 bases at V and 3 bases at J, leaving 6 bases unmatched. CDR3: CASSPWTGGEETQYF. As DNA, the CDR3 is TGTGCCAGCAGCCCATGGACAGGGGGGGAAGAGACCCAGTACTTC.

V and J are TRBV6-5 and TRBJ2-7; 10 bases are shared with TRBD1. Germline V lookup: CDR1 MNHEY, CDR2 SVGAGI. The CDR3 spans 13 residues. After removal of 10 bases from V and 3 bases from J, the junction contained 6 bases not matched to a gene. The CDR3 here is CATRQGAIYEQYF. CDR3 DNA: TGTGCCACCCGACAGGGGGCTATCTACGAGCAGTACTTC.